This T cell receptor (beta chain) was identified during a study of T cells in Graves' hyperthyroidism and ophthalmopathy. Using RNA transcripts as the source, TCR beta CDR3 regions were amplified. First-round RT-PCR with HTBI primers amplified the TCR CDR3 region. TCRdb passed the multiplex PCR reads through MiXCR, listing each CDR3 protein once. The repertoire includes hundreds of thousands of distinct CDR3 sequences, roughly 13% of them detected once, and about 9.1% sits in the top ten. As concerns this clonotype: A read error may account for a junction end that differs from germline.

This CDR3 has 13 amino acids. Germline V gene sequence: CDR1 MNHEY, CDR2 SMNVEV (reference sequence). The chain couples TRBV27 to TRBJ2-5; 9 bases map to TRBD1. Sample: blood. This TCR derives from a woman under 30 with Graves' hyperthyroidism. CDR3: CAGSDRGGETQYF. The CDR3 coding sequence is TGTGCCGGCAGTGACAGGGGGGGAGAGACCCAGTACTTC.